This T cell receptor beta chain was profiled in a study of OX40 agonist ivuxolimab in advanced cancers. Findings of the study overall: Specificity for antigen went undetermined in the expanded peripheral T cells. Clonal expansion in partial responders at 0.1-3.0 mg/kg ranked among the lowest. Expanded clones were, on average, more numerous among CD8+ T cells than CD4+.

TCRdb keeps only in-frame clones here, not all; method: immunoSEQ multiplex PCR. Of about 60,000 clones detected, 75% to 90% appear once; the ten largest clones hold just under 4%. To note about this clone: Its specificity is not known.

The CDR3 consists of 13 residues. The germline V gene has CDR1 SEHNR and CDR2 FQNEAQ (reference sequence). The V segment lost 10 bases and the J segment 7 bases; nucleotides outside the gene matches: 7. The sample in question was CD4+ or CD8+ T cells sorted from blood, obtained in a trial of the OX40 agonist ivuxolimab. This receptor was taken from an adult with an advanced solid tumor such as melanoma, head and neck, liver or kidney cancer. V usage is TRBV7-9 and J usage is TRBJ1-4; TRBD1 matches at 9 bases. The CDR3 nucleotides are TGTGCCATCACAGGGGGCGCGATTGAAAAACTGTTTTTT. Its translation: CAITGGAIEKLFF.